The 10 T cell receptor beta chains below come from one sample, sequenced in a study of vaccination effects on CD4 cells after COVID-19. No antigen is known for these receptors. TCRdb's table, derived via immunoSEQ multiplex PCR, lists solely in-frame clones and lacks some. The table has approximately 24,000 clones, under 85% seen once; the top ten hold roughly 20%. Sequencing followed a ViraFEST assay step that expanded antigen-specific CD4+ T cells with viral peptide pools. Culturing for 9 to 10 days preceded CD4+ T cell isolation. Subjects were given two BNT162b2 or mRNA-1273 vaccine doses. Sequencing used CD4+ T cells from PBMCs cultured with HCoV-NL63 spike peptides, obtained after COVID-19 vaccination. The receptor source for this set is a human donor who received a COVID-19 vaccine.

The V and J genes are TRBV6-2 or TRBV6-3 and TRBJ1-1; 8 positions match TRBD1. In germline, CDR1 is MNHEY, CDR2 SVGEGT. The V segment lost 1 base and the J segment 0 bases; nucleotides outside the gene matches: 4. This CDR3 contains 16 residues. The CDR3 nucleotides read TGTGCCAGCAGTTACTATTCGGACAGGGTGAACACTGAAGCTTTCTTT. This translates into CASSYYSDRVNTEAFF.

This sequence joins TRBV5-1 and TRBJ2-2, with D possibly being TRBD1 (5 bases). This CDR3 contains 16 residues. The V end was cut by 4 bases, the J end by 4 bases, with 17 bases between. Germline V gene sequence: CDR1 SGHRS, CDR2 YFSETQ. CDR3 loop: CASSPGVDRGTGELFF. CDR3 sequence (DNA): TGCGCCAGCAGCCCCGGTGTTGATAGGGGCACCGGGGAGCTGTTTTTT.

The V gene is TRBV18, the J gene TRBJ2-4; tentative D call: TRBD2 (6 bases). This CDR3 region has 12 residues. CDR1 and CDR2 from the germline V gene are KGHSH and LQKENI. V dropped 1 base and J dropped 8 bases, with 6 bases sitting between them. The CDR3 bases are TGTGCCAGCTCACCACGGGGGGACATTCAGTACTTC. The encoded protein is CASSPRGDIQYF.

This chain links TRBV5-1 with TRBJ1-2, with a tentative D call TRBD1 (5 bases). Germline CDR1 and CDR2: SGHRS and YFSETQ. V was cut by 4 bases and J by 2 bases, with 9 bases left in between. This CDR3 spans 13 amino acids. The CDR3 protein is CASSPGGNYGYTF. The CDR3 coding sequence is TGCGCCAGCAGCCCCGGGGGGAACTATGGCTACACCTTC.

This chain joins TRBV7-9 and TRBJ1-1; D is undetermined. This CDR3 is built from 16 residues. The V gene's germline CDR1 is SEHNR and CDR2 FQNEAQ (reference sequence). Trimming took off 5 bases at V and 4 bases at J, with 20 bases between the two ends. The CDR3 loop reads CASSILLGSGGTEAFF. For the CDR3, the DNA is TGTGCCAGCAGCATATTATTGGGCTCGGGTGGCACTGAAGCTTTCTTT. Looking up the rest from reference TRBV7-9 and TRBJ1-1 gives the full variable domain: DTGVSQNPRHKITKRGQNVTFRCDPISEHNRLYWYRQTLGQGPEFLTYFQNEAQLEKSRLLSDRFSAERPKGSFSTLEIQRTEQGDSAMYLCASSILLGSGGTEAFFGQGTRLTVV.

The chain employs TRBV7-3 and TRBJ2-3; 8 positions match TRBD2. After removal of 2 bases from V and 8 bases from J, the junction contained 12 bases not matched to a gene. The CDR3 runs to 16 residues. CDR1 SGHTA and CDR2 FQGTGA come from the germline V gene. The DNA for the CDR3 is TGTGCCAGCAGCTTAGGTGCCAACGGGGGGGTGGGTACGCAGTATTTT. Residues: CASSLGANGGVGTQYF.

This chain connects TRBV5-1 to TRBJ1-4; D remains unclear. The CDR3 is 13 residues long. The germline V and J ends were trimmed by 7 bases and 5 bases, with 12 bases remaining between them. Germline CDR1 reads SGHRS; CDR2 reads YFSETQ. The CDR3 DNA sequence: TGCGCCAGCCGACGGCGCATAAATGAAAAACTGTTTTTT. Amino acids: CASRRRINEKLFF.

V gene TRBV12-3 or TRBV12-4 combines with J gene TRBJ1-6; D call uncertain. This CDR3 region has 12 residues. Trimming took 6 bases from V and 10 from J, leaving 10 bases between them. The CDR3 nucleotides read TGTGCCAGCAGCCCCCCCCGGTCACCCCTCCACTTT. Protein: CASSPPRSPLHF.

The genes are TRBV9 and TRBJ1-6, with TRBD1 as a possible D gene (5 bases). Looked up from germline, CDR1 is SGDLS and CDR2 is YYNGEE. The CDR3 extends over 16 amino acids. Trimming left V 5 bases short and J 8 bases short, with 20 bases between. CDR3 sequence (DNA): TGTGCCAGCAGGAGAACAGGAGGAAGGCCGGATTCACCCCTCCACTTT. Translating it yields CASRRTGGRPDSPLHF.

Within the sample, this clone is hyperexpanded. The rearrangement uses TRBV5-8 and TRBJ2-1; 13 bases map to TRBD2. Losses at the gene ends were 4 bases for V and 6 bases for J; bases not matched to a gene: 4. Germline-derived CDR1 and CDR2 are SGHTS and YDEGEE. This CDR3 has 15 residues. CDR3 DNA sequence: TGTGCCAGCAGCCCCGGGACTAGCGGGACCAATGAGCAGTTCTTC. Residues: CASSPGTSGTNEQFF.